This T cell receptor (beta chain) is from a study of Ad26.COV2.S vaccination and SARS-CoV-2 variants. Study outcomes and limitations: Comparability of non-spike TCR breadth was observed across vaccine and placebo recipients. Assessments of TCR breadth and depth may have underestimated the total T cell responses.

This CDR3 has 12 residues. V shed 0 bases and J shed 9 bases, with 3 bases lying between them. In germline, CDR1 is MNHEY, CDR2 SMNVEV (reference sequence). The sample holds one count of this clone. Its target is unknown. Treatment in this sample: 15 to 20 received Ad26.COV2.S at low or high dose, single or two shots; about 5 received placebo; per-sample allocation not given. Sampling happened 63 days after the first vaccine or placebo injection. The vaccine delivered Wuhan-strain SARS-CoV-2 spike through an Ad26 vector. TCRdb's copy holds only in-frame clones and misses some; the assay was immunoSEQ multiplex PCR. The repertoire holds more than 300,000 clones, with around four fifths as singletons.

This chain joins TRBV27 and TRBJ1-6; no firm D call. This material consisted of peripheral blood, taken in a trial of Ad26.COV2.S vaccine versus placebo. This clonotype was sampled from a person between 18 and 65 years old who received the Ad26.COV2.S COVID-19 vaccine or a placebo. The CDR3 DNA reads TGTGCCAGCAGTTTATCGACTTCACCCCTCCACTTT. It codes for CASSLSTSPLHF.